This TCR beta chain was sequenced for a study of blood T cell repertoires in COVID-19. For the study at large: Sites across the United States, Italy and Spain contributed samples from acute and convalescent COVID-19.

Authors' analysis steps: Amplification of reference gene primers provided the estimated nucleated cell counts. The repertoire was sequenced with immunoSEQ multiplex PCR; TCRdb's copy has only in-frame clones and lacks some. V and J calls and clone size are copied from that table; D and trimming were computed from the DNA. The sample carries about 190,000 clones, around four fifths recorded once. Germline CDR1 and CDR2: SEHNR and FQNEAQ (reference sequence). The CDR3 sequence is 14 residues long. V gave up 4 bases and J gave up 0 bases; unmatched junction bases: 1. Sample: peripheral blood. The receptor was isolated from a woman aged 80 or over with active or convalescent COVID-19. This sequence joins TRBV7-9 and TRBJ1-1; 8 positions match TRBD1. The CDR3 DNA follows: TGTGCCAGCAGCTCGGGACAGGTGAACACTGAAGCTTTCTTT. Protein: CASSSGQVNTEAFF.